The TCR beta chain described here comes from a study of blood T cell repertoires in COVID-19. Study summary: The United States, Italy and Spain provided the acute and convalescent COVID-19 samples. The cDNA or gDNA used as material had been derived from T cells, B-cell-depleted T cells, or PBMCs.

This CDR3 has 17 residues. Unmatched junction bases numbered 14, after V lost 4 bases and J lost 5 bases. CDR1 SGHVS and CDR2 FQNEAQ come from the germline V gene. Original analysis: By means of reference gene primer amplification, nucleated cell counts were estimated. Repertoires were generated with immunoSEQ multiplex PCR, while TCRdb's copy carries only in-frame clones and drops some. V and J calls and clone size are those listed in that table; D and trimming were worked out from the DNA. Among some 210,000 clones listed, around nine tenths were seen once. This clonotype originated in a woman aged 35 to 49 with acute or convalescent COVID-19. Sequenced sample: peripheral blood. This sequence joins TRBV7-8 and TRBJ2-5, with 9 bases aligning to TRBD2. The CDR3 reads CASSSLIAGEEEETQYF. The CDR3 DNA sequence: TGTGCCAGCAGCTCACTGATAGCGGGGGAGGAAGAGGAGACCCAGTACTTC.